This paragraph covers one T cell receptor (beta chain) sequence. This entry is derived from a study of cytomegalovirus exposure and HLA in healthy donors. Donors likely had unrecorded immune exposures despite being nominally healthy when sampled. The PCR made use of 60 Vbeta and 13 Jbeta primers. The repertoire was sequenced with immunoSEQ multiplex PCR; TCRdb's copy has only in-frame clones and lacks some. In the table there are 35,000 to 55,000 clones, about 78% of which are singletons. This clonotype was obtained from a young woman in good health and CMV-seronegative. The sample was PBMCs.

DNA of the CDR3: TGTGCCAGCAGCTTTGCCAGGGTACAGCCCCAGCATTTT. This translates into CASSFARVQPQHF. The gene calls are TRBV7-2 and TRBJ1-5; weak D call: TRBD1 (5 bases). The CDR3 length is 13 residues. Trimming left V 3 bases short and J 7 bases short, with 10 bases between. Germline V lookup: CDR1 SGHTA, CDR2 FQGNSA.